This is a list of T cell receptor beta chains from one sample in a study of beta chain features in type 1 diabetes. Measured with immunoSEQ multiplex PCR; TCRdb has only the in-frame clones, and not every one. This table has 100,000 to 150,000 clones, roughly 10% appearing once. The sample taken for sequencing was central memory CD4+ T cells from blood. The receptors stem from a man younger than 40 with type 1 diabetes. Both conserved end residues are part of each CDR3. D genes are given only for firm matches. The listing skips clone size in some rows; elsewhere it reads once, few, many or a size class.

v_gene: TRBV14; abundance: few; j_gene: TRBJ1-2; d_gene: NA; len: 12; CDR3aa: CASSQNSYGYTF; CDR3nt: TGTGCCAGCAGCCAGAACAGTTATGGCTACACCTTC
v_gene: TRBV5-1; abundance: NA; j_gene: TRBJ2-3; d_gene: TRBD2; len: 16; CDR3aa: CASSLGGTSATDTQYF; CDR3nt: TGCGCCAGCAGCCTGGGAGGGACTAGCGCCACAGATACGCAGTATTTT
v_gene: TRBV7-3; abundance: NA; j_gene: TRBJ1-2; d_gene: TRBD1; len: 13; CDR3aa: CASSYEGAKGYTF; CDR3nt: TGTGCCAGCAGCTATGAGGGGGCGAAGGGCTACACCTTC
v_gene: TRBV5-6; abundance: few; j_gene: TRBJ1-5; d_gene: NA; len: 12; CDR3aa: CASSLVDQPQHF; CDR3nt: TGTGCCAGCAGCTTGGTCGATCAGCCCCAGCATTTT
v_gene: TRBV5-1; abundance: NA; j_gene: TRBJ2-3; d_gene: TRBD1; len: 16; CDR3aa: CASSLLGGASTDTQYF; CDR3nt: TGCGCCAGCAGCTTGTTAGGGGGCGCTAGCACAGATACGCAGTATTTT
v_gene: TRBV18; abundance: NA; j_gene: TRBJ2-1; d_gene: TRBD1; len: 15; CDR3aa: CASSPEQGARDEQFF; CDR3nt: TGTGCCAGCTCACCAGAGCAGGGGGCGAGGGATGAGCAGTTCTTC
v_gene: TRBV5-6; abundance: few; j_gene: TRBJ1-1; d_gene: TRBD1; len: 13; CDR3aa: CASSLRGGPEAFF; CDR3nt: TGTGCCAGCAGCTTGAGAGGGGGCCCTGAAGCTTTCTTT
v_gene: TRBV27; abundance: few; j_gene: TRBJ1-5; d_gene: TRBD1; len: 15; CDR3aa: CASRRQGSPNQPQHF; CDR3nt: TGTGCCAGCAGAAGACAGGGGAGCCCCAATCAGCCCCAGCATTTT
v_gene: TRBV18; abundance: few; j_gene: TRBJ2-7; d_gene: NA; len: 13; CDR3aa: CASSPVQGGEQYF; CDR3nt: TGTGCCAGCTCACCAGTACAGGGAGGGGAGCAGTACTTC
v_gene: TRBV15; abundance: NA; j_gene: TRBJ2-5; d_gene: NA; len: 13; CDR3aa: CATSTDSSWTQYF; CDR3nt: TGTGCCACCAGCACTGACAGTTCATGGACCCAGTACTTC
v_gene: TRBV6-5; abundance: NA; j_gene: TRBJ2-1; d_gene: NA; len: 11; CDR3aa: CATSMSDEQFF; CDR3nt: TGTGCCACCTCTATGTCGGATGAGCAGTTCTTC
v_gene: TRBV27; abundance: NA; j_gene: TRBJ1-2; d_gene: NA; len: 12; CDR3aa: CASSTGYGGYTF; CDR3nt: TGTGCCAGCAGTACGGGGTATGGCGGCTACACCTTC
v_gene: TRBV5-1; abundance: few; j_gene: TRBJ2-3; d_gene: TRBD1; len: 16; CDR3aa: CASSSSGTGLLDTQYF; CDR3nt: TGCGCCAGCAGTTCTTCCGGGACAGGGCTCCTAGATACGCAGTATTTT
v_gene: TRBV5-4; abundance: few; j_gene: TRBJ2-3; d_gene: NA; len: 13; CDR3aa: CAGGAAETDTQYF; CDR3nt: TGTGCCGGGGGGGCAGCGGAAACAGATACGCAGTATTTT
v_gene: TRBV7-9; abundance: few; j_gene: TRBJ1-6; d_gene: TRBD1; len: 15; CDR3aa: CASSPGTGKASPLHF; CDR3nt: TGTGCCAGCAGCCCCGGGACAGGCAAAGCTTCACCCCTCCACTTT
v_gene: TRBV9; abundance: NA; j_gene: TRBJ1-6; d_gene: NA; len: 14; CDR3aa: CASSVEQGSSPLHF; CDR3nt: TGTGCCAGCAGCGTAGAGCAGGGGAGTTCACCCCTCCACTTT